This T cell receptor beta chain was profiled in a study of glioma-infiltrating T cells. Amplification of TCR alpha and beta CDR3 regions from RNA used iRepertoire nested multiplex PCR. One-step reverse transcription and amplification started from approximately 100-400 ng of tissue mRNA or PBMC total RNA. TCRdb processed the multiplex PCR reads anew with MiXCR; each CDR3 protein has one entry. This repertoire shows some 120,000 distinct CDR3 sequences, roughly 20% found once; its top ten account for around 15%. This clonotype came up many times. The antigen remains unidentified. Study-level findings and limits: Above-expected tissue-blood divergence occurred in all gliomas, most in low-grade ones. CDR3 overlap between tissue and blood was very small.

This CDR3 spans 13 amino acids. Trimming shortened V by 4 bases and J by 1 base, and 9 bases separated the two germline ends. CDR1 and CDR2 (germline): DFQATT, SNEGSKA (reference sequence). The origin of this receptor is a human donor with low-grade glioma or glioblastoma, undergoing nonglioma brain surgery, or in good health (not recorded which). The J gene is TRBJ2-3, the V gene TRBV20-1; TRBD1 might be the D (6 bases). Sequences were obtained from glioma tissue, nonneoplastic brain tissue, or PBMCs (not recorded which). CDR3 nucleotides: TGCAGTGCTACAGGGGTTGGCACAGATACGCAGTATTTT. As protein: CSATGVGTDTQYF.